A single sample gave rise to the 16 T cell receptor beta chains below, sequenced in a study of blood T cell repertoires in COVID-19. TCRdb's table, derived via immunoSEQ multiplex PCR, lists solely in-frame clones and lacks some. The repertoire includes 250,000 to 300,000 clones, about 90% of them detected once, and over 9.5% sits in the top ten. The sample comprised peripheral blood. The source of these receptors is a woman between 25 and 40 years old with COVID-19, enrolled during active disease.

The rearrangement links TRBV3-1 (or the pseudogene TRBV3-2) to TRBJ1-2; D unresolved. Trimming shortened V by 1 base and J by 7 bases, and 10 bases separated the two germline ends. Per the germline V gene, CDR1 is LGHDT and CDR2 is YNNKEL (reference sequence). The CDR3 has 13 residues. The CDR3, as DNA: TGTGCCAGCAGCCAAGTGAGGGCGGGTGGCTACACCTTC. Its protein is CASSQVRAGGYTF.

The CDR3, as DNA: TGTGCCAGTAGTAGGGACAGGGGCTATGGCTACACCTTC. It yields the protein CASSRDRGYGYTF. This chain joins TRBV19 and TRBJ1-2; 10 positions agree with TRBD1. Germline V gene data show CDR1 as LNHDA and CDR2 as SQIVND (reference sequence). The CDR3 totals 13 residues. Trimming at V came to 4 bases and at J to 4 bases, leaving 0 bases not matched to a gene.

In its sample, this clone was seen once. This chain connects TRBV6-2 or TRBV6-3 to TRBJ1-1, with D uncertain. CDR1 is MNHEY and CDR2 is SVGEGT in the germline V gene. This CDR3 comprises 16 residues. Trimming left V 3 bases short and J 4 bases short, with 18 bases between. The DNA for the CDR3 is TGTGCCAGCAGTTATACACAGACCACGGGAGGCACTGAAGCTTTCTTT. It is translated as CASSYTQTTGGTEAFF.

J is TRBJ2-1 and V is TRBV30; 7 bases are a match to TRBD2. Looked up from germline, CDR1 is GTSNPN and CDR2 is SVGIG (reference sequence). Unmatched junction bases numbered 12, after V lost 4 bases and J lost 9 bases. The CDR3 contains 14 residues. The CDR3 sequence: CAWTRGRGAGEQFF. The CDR3 coding sequence is TGTGCCTGGACTAGAGGGAGGGGCGCCGGTGAGCAGTTCTTC.

The chain employs TRBV20-1 and TRBJ1-4, with D possibly matching TRBD1 (5 bases). There are 13 residues in the CDR3. The V gene lost 3 bases and the J gene lost 8 bases, with 13 bases spanning the gap. The germline CDR1 and CDR2 sequences are DFQATT and SNEGSKA (reference sequence). The chain's CDR3 is CSASAGGVEKLFF. CDR3 coding DNA: TGCAGTGCTAGTGCGGGGGGGGTGGAAAAACTGTTTTTT.

V gene TRBV30 combines with J gene TRBJ2-3, with 12 positions matching TRBD2. CDR1 and CDR2 (germline): GTSNPN, SVGIG (reference sequence). V lost 4 bases, J lost 4 bases, and 12 bases stayed unmatched. CDR3 length: 17 amino acids. The CDR3 DNA reads as TGTGCCTGGACGTATTGGGCTAGCGGGGGGGGCGCAGATACGCAGTATTTT. Translation: CAWTYWASGGGADTQYF.

This chain links TRBV21-1 with TRBJ2-1; the D segment call TRBD2 is taken from the table without a DNA check. TRBV21-1 is a recognized pseudogene. The CDR3 runs 15 residues. The CDR3, as DNA: TGTGCCAGCAGCAGGAGGGAAGTCCCCTACAATGAGCAGTTCTTC. This translates into CASSRREVPYNEQFF.

The rearrangement joins TRBV28 to TRBJ2-7, with 10 bases aligning to TRBD1. Germline loops: CDR1 MDHEN, CDR2 SYDVKM. J gave up 5 bases and V 4 bases, and 8 bases lay outside the gene matches. The CDR3 consists of 15 residues. The chain's CDR3 is CASSSLGQGTNEQYF. DNA for the CDR3: TGTGCCAGCAGTTCCCTGGGACAGGGGACCAACGAGCAGTACTTC.

This clone is a singleton in its sample. The chain employs TRBV5-6 and TRBJ2-5; the match to TRBD2 covers 9 bases. Germline assignment: CDR1 SGHDT and CDR2 YYEEEE. CDR3 length: 19 residues. J gave up 0 bases and V 4 bases, and 16 bases lay outside the gene matches. The DNA of the CDR3 is TGTGCCAGCAGCCATCCACTCCGTGACACTAGCGGGTACCAAGAGACCCAGTACTTC. Protein product: CASSHPLRDTSGYQETQYF.

The chain carries TRBV28 and TRBJ1-4; D is ambiguous. This CDR3 contains 15 residues. Germline loops: CDR1 MDHEN, CDR2 SYDVKM. V was shortened by 3 bases and J by 11 bases, with 19 bases between the two germline ends. The CDR3 loop reads CASSFPGKGVNKLFF. In DNA, the CDR3 is TGTGCCAGCAGTTTCCCCGGGAAAGGAGTAAACAAACTGTTTTTT.

The rearrangement links TRBV2 to TRBJ2-3, with a possible D match to TRBD1 (6 bases). V lost 4 bases and J 7 bases, leaving 12 bases between the germline ends. In germline, CDR1 is SNHLY, CDR2 FYNNEI. The CDR3 sequence is 13 residues long. Written as DNA, the CDR3 is TGTGCCAGCAGTGGGGGGCCCACCTATACGCAGTATTTT. Translating it yields CASSGGPTYTQYF.

The chain carries TRBV30 and TRBJ2-5; possibly TRBD2 for D (7 bases). Between the trimmed V and J ends, which lost 0 bases and 3 bases, there was a span of 20 bases. Germline CDR1 reads GTSNPN; CDR2 reads SVGIG (reference sequence). The CDR3 is made up of 17 amino acids. The CDR3 reads CAWSVKGGGAGKETQYF. The CDR3 DNA is TGTGCCTGGAGTGTAAAGGGGGGGGGCGCTGGCAAAGAGACCCAGTACTTC. Full variable domain (missing parts from reference TRBV30 and TRBJ2-5): SQTIHQWPATLVQPVGSPLSLECTVEGTSNPNLYWYRQAAGRGLQLLFYSVGIGQISSEVPQNLSASRPQDRQFILSSKKLLLSDSGFYLCAWSVKGGGAGKETQYFGPGTRLLVL.

This clone was counted between two and nine times. The chain recombines TRBV11-2 with TRBJ2-7, with 7 bases fitting TRBD1. CDR1 is SGHAT, CDR2 FQNNGV, per germline. V gave up 2 bases and J gave up 2 bases; unmatched junction bases: 3. CDR3 length: 14 amino acids. CDR3 residues: CASSLPGTAYEQYF. DNA for the CDR3: TGTGCCAGCAGCTTACCCGGGACAGCCTACGAGCAGTACTTC.

This clone was found once. V gene TRBV5-1 combines with J gene TRBJ2-3; D possibly corresponds to TRBD2 (5 bases). Trimming took 0 bases from V and 0 from J, leaving 23 bases between them. The CDR3 covers 20 residues. Germline V gene lookup returns CDR1 SGHRS and CDR2 YFSETQ. DNA for the CDR3: TGCGCCAGCAGCTTGGTGAGGAGCGGAGCCGAGAAACCTAGCACAGATACGCAGTATTTT. Protein: CASSLVRSGAEKPSTDTQYF.

The rearrangement joins TRBV5-1 to TRBJ2-7; possibly TRBD2 for D (5 bases). The length of the CDR3 is 12 residues. Trimming cost V 4 bases and J 6 bases, with 11 bases left between them. Germline V gene lookup returns CDR1 SGHRS and CDR2 YFSETQ. In DNA form, the CDR3 reads TGCGCCAGCAGCGTAACTAGTTTCGAGCAGTACTTC. This codes for CASSVTSFEQYF.

CDR3 coding DNA: TGCGCCAGCAGTGATCAGGGGAACACTGAAGCTTTCTTT. This translates into CASSDQGNTEAFF. The chain has TRBV5-1 and TRBJ1-1, with D perhaps matching TRBD1 (5 bases). The germline V and J ends were trimmed by 5 bases and 1 base, with 9 bases remaining between them. Germline assignment: CDR1 SGHRS and CDR2 YFSETQ. The CDR3 runs 13 residues.